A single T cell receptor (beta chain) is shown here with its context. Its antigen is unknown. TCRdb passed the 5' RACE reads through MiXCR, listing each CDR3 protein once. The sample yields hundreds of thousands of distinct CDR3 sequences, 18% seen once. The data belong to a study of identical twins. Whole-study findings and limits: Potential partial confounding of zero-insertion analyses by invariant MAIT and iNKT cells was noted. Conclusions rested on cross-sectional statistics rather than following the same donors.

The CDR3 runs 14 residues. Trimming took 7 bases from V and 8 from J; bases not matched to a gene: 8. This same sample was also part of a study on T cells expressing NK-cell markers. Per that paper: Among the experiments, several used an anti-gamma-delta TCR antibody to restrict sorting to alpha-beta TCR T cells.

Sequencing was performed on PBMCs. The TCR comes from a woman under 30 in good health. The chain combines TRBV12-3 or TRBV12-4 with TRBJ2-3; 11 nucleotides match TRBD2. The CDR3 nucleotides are TGTGCCAGCACCATAGCGGGAGGGAAGGGTACGCAGTATTTT. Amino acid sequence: CASTIAGGKGTQYF.